Shown below are 23 T cell receptor beta chains from a single sample sequenced in a study of technical replicates of blood from several donors. Generated by immunoSEQ multiplex PCR, the TCRdb table keeps only in-frame clones and is missing some. The sample comprises around 83,000 clones, around 94% of which are singletons, and approximately 0.42% rests with the top ten. The sequenced sample was T cells isolated from PBMCs. These receptors all come from a human donor in good health.

The V call is TRBV2, the J call TRBJ2-5; D is perhaps TRBD1 (6 bases). There are 14 residues in the CDR3. CDR1 and CDR2 from the germline V gene are SNHLY and FYNNEI. Trimming shortened V by 8 bases and J by 4 bases, and 17 bases separated the two germline ends. The CDR3 region has the DNA TGTGCCAGCTTGGGAGACAGGCTTGGAGAGACCCAGTACTTC. Protein sequence: CASLGDRLGETQYF.

The V call is TRBV9, the J call TRBJ2-7, with D perhaps matching TRBD1 (5 bases). Per the germline V gene, CDR1 is SGDLS and CDR2 is YYNGEE. V was shortened by 4 bases and J by 4 bases, with 9 bases between the two germline ends. The CDR3 length is 12 residues. The DNA of the CDR3 is TGTGCCAGCAGCATCGACAGTTACGAGCAGTACTTC. As protein: CASSIDSYEQYF.

This chain joins TRBV7-3 and TRBJ2-3; the match to TRBD2 covers 14 bases. This CDR3 is built from 18 residues. Losses at the gene ends were 2 bases for V and 5 bases for J; bases not matched to a gene: 9. Germline CDR1 SGHTA, CDR2 FQGTGA. In DNA, the CDR3 is TGTGCCAGCAGCTTATTCTCAGACGGGACTAGCGGGAGAGATACGCAGTATTTT. Residues: CASSLFSDGTSGRDTQYF. The complete variable domain, with remaining parts taken from reference TRBV7-3 and TRBJ2-3, reads GAGVSQTPSNKVTEKGKYVELRCDPISGHTALYWYRQSLGQGPEFLIYFQGTGAADDSGLPNDRFFAVRPEGSVSTLKIQRTERGDSAVYLCASSLFSDGTSGRDTQYFGPGTRLTVL.

This chain uses TRBV28 with TRBJ2-1, with TRBD2 identical over 12 bases. V dropped 8 bases and J dropped 4; count of bases not matched to a gene: 3. The V gene's germline CDR1 is MDHEN and CDR2 SYDVKM. This CDR3 is 14 amino acids long. CDR3 sequence reads: CASWGLAGYNEQFF. CDR3 in DNA: TGTGCCAGCTGGGGACTAGCGGGTTACAATGAGCAGTTCTTC.

The V call is TRBV9, the J call TRBJ1-1; 7 nucleotides agree with TRBD1. V shed 3 bases and J 8 bases; nucleotides not matched to a gene: 7. This CDR3 comprises 13 residues. From germline, CDR1 is SGDLS and CDR2 YYNGEE. This CDR3 is CASSARQGTEAFF. The CDR3 nucleotides are TGTGCCAGCAGCGCCCGACAGGGTACCGAAGCTTTCTTT. Looking up the rest from reference TRBV9 and TRBJ1-1 gives the full variable domain: DSGVTQTPKHLITATGQRVTLRCSPRSGDLSVYWYQQSLDQGLQFLIQYYNGEERAKGNILERFSAQQFPDLHSELNLSSLELGDSALYFCASSARQGTEAFFGQGTRLTVV.

CDR3 DNA: TGTGCCAGCAGCATTACAGGGTCTGTAGCTGAAGCTTTCTTT. It yields the protein CASSITGSVAEAFF. The chain carries TRBV9 and TRBJ1-1; a weak D match, TRBD1 (6 bases). V gave up 4 bases and J gave up 6 bases, with 16 bases separating them. Germline V gene sequence: CDR1 SGDLS, CDR2 YYNGEE. The CDR3 loop spans 14 amino acids.

The chain has TRBV7-8 and TRBJ2-1; D is perhaps TRBD1 (6 bases). Germline V gene data show CDR1 as SGHVS and CDR2 as FQNEAQ. The V and J ends lost 3 bases and 9 bases respectively, with 9 bases between them. CDR3 size: 12 residues. The CDR3 nucleotides read TGTGCCAGCAGCTTGGGGGACATTGAGCAGTTCTTC. It encodes CASSLGDIEQFF.

V gene TRBV6-5 combines with J gene TRBJ1-1; 7 nucleotides match TRBD1. The CDR3 has 14 residues. V trimming: 5 bases; J trimming: 5 bases; junction bases outside the gene matches: 8. Germline CDR1 MNHEY, CDR2 SVGAGI. The CDR3, as DNA: TGTGCCAGCAGTATGACAGGGTCAAGGACTGAAGCTTTCTTT. Amino acid sequence: CASSMTGSRTEAFF.

In nucleotides, the CDR3 is TGTGCCAGCGTGGACAGGTCGGGACTAGCGGGAGGGAACACCGGGGAGCTGTTTTTT. This gives the protein CASVDRSGLAGGNTGELFF. The chain carries TRBV28 and TRBJ2-2; 15 bases map to TRBD2. Germline trimming cut 8 bases from V and 1 base from J; bases unmatched to any gene: 11. The CDR3 loop spans 19 amino acids. Germline CDR1 MDHEN, CDR2 SYDVKM.

The chain employs TRBV18 and TRBJ1-5; no clear D gene. In germline, CDR1 is KGHSH, CDR2 LQKENI. V was shortened by 4 bases and J by 7 bases, with 8 bases between the two germline ends. The length of the CDR3 is 12 residues. The CDR3 spells CASSQGDQPQHF. CDR3 bases: TGTGCCAGCTCACAGGGAGACCAGCCCCAGCATTTT.

This clone was recorded only once. As DNA, the CDR3 is TGCGCCAGCAGTGAGGGCGGGACCGGGGAGCTGTTTTTT. This codes for CASSEGGTGELFF. The rearrangement uses TRBV10-1 and TRBJ2-2; perhaps TRBD2 as D (5 bases). Trimming pared 2 bases from V and 5 bases from J, leaving 6 bases between. This CDR3 region has 13 residues. CDR1 and CDR2 from the germline V gene are WNHNN and SYGVQD (reference sequence).

This sequence joins TRBV27 and TRBJ1-5; TRBD1 aligns across 10 bases. The V gene end was trimmed by 2 bases and the J gene end by 6 bases; junction bases not matched to a gene: 1. This CDR3 comprises 14 residues. The germline gives CDR1 MNHEY, CDR2 SMNVEV (reference sequence). The CDR3 region is CASSLDRGRQPQHF. DNA for the CDR3: TGTGCCAGCAGTTTAGACAGGGGGCGTCAGCCCCAGCATTTT.

The genes are TRBV27 and TRBJ2-1; TRBD1 matches at 10 bases. This CDR3 is built from 16 residues. Trimming cost V 3 bases and J 8 bases; bases outside gene matches: 10. In germline, CDR1 is MNHEY, CDR2 SMNVEV (reference sequence). The CDR3 bases are TGTGCCAGCAGTTTCTTCAGGACAGGGGGAATTTATGAGCAGTTCTTC. It encodes CASSFFRTGGIYEQFF.

V and J are TRBV19 and TRBJ2-1, with a possible D match to TRBD2 (6 bases). The CDR3 spans 15 residues. The V end was cut by 3 bases, the J end by 2 bases, with 11 bases between. Germline V gives CDR1 LNHDA, CDR2 SQIVND (reference sequence). The CDR3 region is CASSIVGGPYNEQFF. CDR3 nucleotide sequence: TGTGCCAGTAGTATCGTCGGAGGGCCCTACAATGAGCAGTTCTTC.

The chain recombines TRBV12-2 with TRBJ2-7; TRBD2 is the table's D call and was not checked against the DNA. TRBV12-2 counts as a pseudogene. This CDR3 contains 16 residues. Here the CDR3 DNA reads TGTGCAAGTCGCTTAGAGCGGACTCATCTTGGGCTAGGTCGAGACTTC. This sequence encodes CASRLERTHLGLGRDF.

The chain uses TRBV2 and TRBJ2-6; 7 nucleotides align to TRBD1. In germline, CDR1 is SNHLY, CDR2 FYNNEI. J gave up 0 bases and V 8 bases, and 22 bases lay outside the gene matches. This CDR3 spans 21 amino acids. CDR3 in amino acids: CASRKPGQTALQSSGANVLTF. The CDR3 bases are TGTGCCAGCCGGAAGCCGGGACAGACGGCTCTCCAGAGCTCTGGGGCCAACGTCCTGACTTTC.

This clone came up a few times. J is TRBJ1-1 and V is TRBV27; D uncertain. The CDR3 runs to 13 residues. From germline, CDR1 is MNHEY and CDR2 SMNVEV (reference sequence). V was cut by 1 base and J by 4 bases, with 7 bases left in between. CDR3 sequence: CASSLYRFTEAFF. The CDR3 bases are TGTGCCAGCAGTTTATATAGATTCACTGAAGCTTTCTTT.

The chain has TRBV6-5 and TRBJ2-1, with D possibly TRBD2 on 6 matching bases. V was pared by 6 bases and J by 9 bases, with 12 bases between. The germline gives CDR1 MNHEY, CDR2 SVGAGI. CDR3 length: 12 residues. CDR3 sequence: CASSRSGPEQFF. The DNA of the CDR3 is TGTGCCAGCAGCCGCAGCGGGCCTGAGCAGTTCTTC.

The gene calls are TRBV6-5 and TRBJ2-1, with TRBD2 matching 9 bases. Germline-derived CDR1 and CDR2 are MNHEY and SVGAGI. V dropped 4 bases and J dropped 7; count of bases not matched to a gene: 8. The CDR3 is 15 amino acids. This CDR3 is CASSWGLAGGNEQFF. CDR3 bases: TGTGCCAGCAGTTGGGGACTAGCCGGAGGAAATGAGCAGTTCTTC.

The V call is TRBV19, the J call TRBJ1-1; the match to TRBD1 covers 7 bases. Looked up from germline, CDR1 is LNHDA and CDR2 is SQIVND (reference sequence). The CDR3 totals 14 residues. With V trimmed by 6 bases and J by 5 bases, 9 bases remained unmatched. CDR3 region: CASRHDREETEAFF. In DNA, the CDR3 is TGTGCCAGTAGGCATGACAGGGAAGAAACTGAAGCTTTCTTT. The variable domain in full, completed from reference TRBV19 and TRBJ1-1, reads DGGITQSPKYLFRKEGQNVTLSCEQNLNHDAMYWYRQDPGQGLRLIYYSQIVNDFQKGDIAEGYSVSREKKESFPLTVTSAQKNPTAFYLCASRHDREETEAFFGQGTRLTVV.

The V and J genes are TRBV28 and TRBJ1-5; 7 bases are shared with TRBD1. The CDR3 consists of 13 residues. With 8 bases clipped from V and 4 bases from J, the junction kept 5 bases outside the gene matches. CDR1 and CDR2 (germline): MDHEN, SYDVKM. Written as DNA, the CDR3 is TGTGCCAGCTCGACAGGGACTAATCAGCCCCAGCATTTT. Protein: CASSTGTNQPQHF.

The chain uses TRBV27 and TRBJ2-7; TRBD1 agrees at 9 bases. This CDR3 region has 15 residues. Losses at the gene ends were 6 bases for V and 3 bases for J; bases not matched to a gene: 9. CDR1 MNHEY and CDR2 SMNVEV come from the germline V gene (reference sequence). CDR3 nucleotides: TGTGCCAGCAGCCCCGACAGGGGGAGGGTCTACGAGCAGTACTTC. Amino acids: CASSPDRGRVYEQYF.

This chain links TRBV6-6 with TRBJ1-2; 8 bases match TRBD1. This CDR3 is built from 15 residues. The V gene end was trimmed by 3 bases and the J gene end by 8 bases; junction bases not matched to a gene: 11. Germline CDR1 and CDR2: MNHNY and SVGAGI (reference sequence). Here the CDR3 reads CASSYYPGGIYGYTF. Written as DNA, the CDR3 is TGTGCCAGCAGTTATTACCCAGGGGGCATCTACGGCTACACCTTC.